The table lists the clone carrying this TCR beta chain with a count of one. As yet, its antigen is unknown. The sample comes from a study of graft-versus-host responses after intestinal transplantation. Study-level background: Once they had received anti-thymocyte globulin induction, all recipients took tacrolimus and steroids for three to four years. General study results and limits: Graft-donor T cell macrochimerism in patients accompanied high graft-versus-host to host-versus-graft clonal ratios in allografts. GvH clones surfaced in recipient marrow, some emerging earlier in ileum or blood.

Lymphocytes from graft epithelium and lamina propria were isolated. TCRdb keeps only in-frame clones here, not all; method: immunoSEQ multiplex PCR. Of 35,000 to 40,000 clones in the sample, approximately 86% were seen once. The sequenced sample was ileum tissue, obtained approximately 200 days after intestinal transplant. This TCR was sampled from a human patient who received an intestinal transplant, so some T cells may come from the graft donor.

The CDR3 coding sequence is TGTGCCAGCAGCCAAGGATCGACAGGGCTGGATCCCGGGGAGCTGTTTTTT. Its protein is CASSQGSTGLDPGELFF. The chain links TRBV4-2 to TRBJ2-2, with 7 bases matching TRBD1. V was pared by 1 base and J by 6 bases, with 11 bases of the junction left unmatched. Germline V lookup: CDR1 LGHNA, CDR2 YNFKEQ. The CDR3 sequence is 17 residues long.